This T cell receptor (beta chain) was captured by sequencing in a study of metastatic and nonmetastatic thyroid tumors. Study as a whole: The comparison covered peripheral blood and tumor or nodule tissue in malignant and benign thyroid patients.

Per the germline V gene, CDR1 is GTSNPN and CDR2 is SVGIG (reference sequence). The length of the CDR3 is 14 residues. V trimming: 4 bases; J trimming: 4 bases; junction bases outside the gene matches: 8. With MiXCR, TCRdb reprocessed the PCR reads. This sample has 89,000 or so clones, with around 7.8% found just once. All patients reached thyroid surgery having received no treatment beforehand. This clone came up many times. The gene calls are TRBV30 and TRBJ2-5; 8 bases align to TRBD2. The source material was blood. This clonotype originated in a female donor with papillary thyroid cancer or a benign thyroid nodule (not recorded which). Some clones in this sample may be carry-over from other donors' samples. Written as DNA, the CDR3 is TGTGCCTGGAAGGTGACGGGGGGGCGAGAGACCCAGTACTTC. It specifies CAWKVTGGRETQYF.